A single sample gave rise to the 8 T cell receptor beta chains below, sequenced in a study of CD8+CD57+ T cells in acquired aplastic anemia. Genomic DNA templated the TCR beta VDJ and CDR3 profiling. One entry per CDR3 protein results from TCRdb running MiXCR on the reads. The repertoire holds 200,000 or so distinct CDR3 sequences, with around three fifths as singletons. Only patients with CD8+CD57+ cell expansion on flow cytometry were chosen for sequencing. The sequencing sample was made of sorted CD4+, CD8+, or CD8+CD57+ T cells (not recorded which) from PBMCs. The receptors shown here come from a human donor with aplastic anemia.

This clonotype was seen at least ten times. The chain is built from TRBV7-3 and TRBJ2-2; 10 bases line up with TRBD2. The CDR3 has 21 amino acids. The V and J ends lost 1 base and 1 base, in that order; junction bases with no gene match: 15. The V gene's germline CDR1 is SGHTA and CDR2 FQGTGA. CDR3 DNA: TGTGCCAGCAGCTTAATAGGGGCCAGCGGGGGGGCCGATAAGAACACCGGGGAGCTGTTTTTT. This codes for CASSLIGASGGADKNTGELFF.

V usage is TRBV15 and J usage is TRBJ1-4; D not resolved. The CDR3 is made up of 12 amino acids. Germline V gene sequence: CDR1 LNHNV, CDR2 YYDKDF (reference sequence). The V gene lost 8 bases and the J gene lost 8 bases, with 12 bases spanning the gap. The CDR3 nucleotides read TGTGCCACCTCCGGACTGGGGGAAAAACTGTTTTTT. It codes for CATSGLGEKLFF.

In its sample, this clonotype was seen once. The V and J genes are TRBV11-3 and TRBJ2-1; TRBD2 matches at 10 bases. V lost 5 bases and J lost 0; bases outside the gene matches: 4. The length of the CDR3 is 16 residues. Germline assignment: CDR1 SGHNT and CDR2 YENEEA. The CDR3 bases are TGTGCCAGCAGCACAAGCGGGGGGGTCTCCTACAATGAGCAGTTCTTC. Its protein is CASSTSGGVSYNEQFF.

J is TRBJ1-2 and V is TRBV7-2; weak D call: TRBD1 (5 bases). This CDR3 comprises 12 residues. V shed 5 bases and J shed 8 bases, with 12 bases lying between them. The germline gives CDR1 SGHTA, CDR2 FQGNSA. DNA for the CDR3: TGTGCCAGCAGCATTCAGGGTGGAGGCTACACCTTC. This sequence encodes CASSIQGGGYTF.

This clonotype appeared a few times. The CDR3 protein is CASKEGETQYF. The CDR3, as DNA: TGTGCCAGCAAGGAGGGAGAGACCCAGTACTTC. The chain combines TRBV12-3 or TRBV12-4 with TRBJ2-5; possibly TRBD2 for D (6 bases). Trimming shortened V by 7 bases and J by 4 bases, and 7 bases separated the two germline ends. This CDR3 contains 11 residues.

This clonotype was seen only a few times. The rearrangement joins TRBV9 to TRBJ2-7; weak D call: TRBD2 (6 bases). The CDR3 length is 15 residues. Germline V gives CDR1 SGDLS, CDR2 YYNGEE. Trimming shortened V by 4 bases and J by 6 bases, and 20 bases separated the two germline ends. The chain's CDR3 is CASSPRPNGGGEQYF. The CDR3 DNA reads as TGTGCCAGCAGCCCCCGACCGAATGGGGGAGGCGAGCAGTACTTC.

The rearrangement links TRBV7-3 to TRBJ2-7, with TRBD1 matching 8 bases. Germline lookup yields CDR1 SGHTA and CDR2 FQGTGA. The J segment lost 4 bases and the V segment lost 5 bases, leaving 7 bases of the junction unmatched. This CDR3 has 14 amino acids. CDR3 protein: CASSVGTGLYEQYF. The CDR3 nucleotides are TGTGCCAGCAGCGTAGGGACAGGCCTGTACGAGCAGTACTTC.

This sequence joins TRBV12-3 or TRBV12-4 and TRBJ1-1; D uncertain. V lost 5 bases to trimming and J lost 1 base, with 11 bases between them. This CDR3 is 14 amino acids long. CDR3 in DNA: TGTGCCAGCAGTATACCGGGAGAGAACACTGAAGCTTTCTTT. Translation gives CASSIPGENTEAFF.